Below are 11 T cell receptor beta chains sequenced from a single sample in a study of early T cells in non-severe SARS-CoV-2 infection. TCRdb redid the calling of the 5' RACE reads with MiXCR, one entry per CDR3 protein. The repertoire holds some 70,000 distinct CDR3 sequences, with under 9.5% as singletons. Sequenced sample: whole blood. The receptors shown here come from an adult who was a healthcare worker with PCR-confirmed SARS-CoV-2 infection or an uninfected control (not recorded which).

By sample fraction, this clonotype is medium-sized. This rearrangement joins TRBV4-2 to TRBJ2-1; 9 bases fit TRBD2. Losses at the gene ends were 6 bases for V and 4 bases for J; bases not matched to a gene: 4. The CDR3 runs 14 residues. CDR1 LGHNA and CDR2 YNFKEQ come from the germline V gene. CDR3 residues: CASRRLAGYNEQFF. In DNA form, the CDR3 reads TGTGCCAGCAGAAGGCTAGCGGGGTACAATGAGCAGTTCTTC.

This sequence joins TRBV7-9 and TRBJ2-7; TRBD1 might be the D (5 bases). The V end lost 5 bases, the J end lost 5 bases, and 13 bases lay between the germline ends. CDR3 length equals 13 residues. CDR1 and CDR2 (germline): SEHNR, FQNEAQ (reference sequence). The CDR3 coding sequence is TGTGCCAGCAGCCACAGGAATCTCAACGAGCAGTACTTC. This codes for CASSHRNLNEQYF.

This clonotype was detected only a few times. The rearrangement links TRBV3-1 to TRBJ1-1, with D perhaps matching TRBD1 (6 bases). CDR3 length: 14 residues. CDR1 and CDR2 from the germline V gene are LGHDT and YNNKEL (reference sequence). V was pared by 4 bases and J by 4 bases, with 13 bases between. The CDR3, as DNA: TGTGCCAGCAGCCCGGGACACTCGGGCACTGAAGCTTTCTTT. It specifies CASSPGHSGTEAFF.

This CDR3 is CASNLGREKLFF. Here the CDR3 DNA reads TGTGCCAGCAACCTAGGACGGGAAAAACTGTTTTTT. The chain has TRBV12-3 or TRBV12-4 and TRBJ1-4; D uncertain. The CDR3 has 12 amino acids. V lost 7 bases to trimming and J lost 8 bases, with 11 bases between them.

This clonotype was observed many times. The V and J genes are TRBV11-2 and TRBJ1-2; D is uncertain. Germline CDR1 and CDR2: SGHAT and FQNNGV. The CDR3 is 12 amino acids. The V and J ends lost 4 bases and 4 bases respectively, with 7 bases between them. CDR3 sequence reads: CASSSGSYGYTF. The CDR3 DNA reads TGTGCCAGCAGCTCGGGAAGCTATGGCTACACCTTC.

This clonotype was seen at least ten times. The chain uses TRBV4-2 and TRBJ2-3; 10 bases match TRBD2. Per the germline V gene, CDR1 is LGHNA and CDR2 is YNFKEQ. This CDR3 is 21 amino acids long. The junction had 16 bases not matched to a gene; V was cut back by 0 bases and J by 1 base. The chain's CDR3 is CASSQDLMLAGVSSGTDTQYF. In DNA form, the CDR3 reads TGTGCCAGCAGCCAAGATCTCATGCTAGCGGGGGTATCTTCCGGCACAGATACGCAGTATTTT.

The gene calls are TRBV30 and TRBJ2-3; 12 nucleotides agree with TRBD2. The CDR3 contains 16 residues. The trim removed 4 bases at V and 4 bases at J, leaving 9 bases unmatched. The germline V gene has CDR1 GTSNPN and CDR2 SVGIG (reference sequence). The CDR3 bases are TGTGCCTGGAAATCACTAGCGGGGGGCGCTGCAGATACGCAGTATTTT. This translates into CAWKSLAGGAADTQYF.

The sample holds many counts of this clonotype. The chain has TRBV9 and TRBJ2-7, with 11 bases matching TRBD2. The CDR3 loop spans 15 amino acids. The V gene's germline CDR1 is SGDLS and CDR2 YYNGEE. J gave up 6 bases and V 0 bases, and 5 bases lay outside the gene matches. The CDR3 DNA reads TGTGCCAGCAGCGTAGGGGCTAGCGGGGGGACCGAGCAGTACTTC. As protein: CASSVGASGGTEQYF.

In its sample, this clonotype was seen many times. V and J are TRBV29-1 and TRBJ2-3; 7 bases are a match to TRBD1. CDR1 and CDR2 (germline): SQVTM, ANQGSEA. V dropped 7 bases and J dropped 2; count of bases not matched to a gene: 6. This CDR3 comprises 13 residues. The CDR3 nucleotides read TGCAGCGCCTCGGGACAGCACACAGATACGCAGTATTTT. It specifies CSASGQHTDTQYF.

This clonotype came up many times. The V call is TRBV6-1, the J call TRBJ2-1; no firm D call. Germline CDR1 reads MNHNS; CDR2 reads SASEGT. The V end was cut by 3 bases, the J end by 7 bases, with 16 bases between. This CDR3 is built from 15 residues. The DNA of the CDR3 is TGTGCCAGCAGTGAGGGCATCAGGATAGGTAATGAGCAGTTCTTC. Its protein is CASSEGIRIGNEQFF.

This clonotype was seen repeatedly, ten times or more. This chain links TRBV19 with TRBJ2-1; D unclear. The CDR3 is 15 amino acids. The V gene's germline CDR1 is LNHDA and CDR2 SQIVND (reference sequence). V shed 3 bases and J shed 6 bases, with 15 bases lying between them. The CDR3 loop is CASSIPAGLGNEQFF. The DNA of the CDR3 is TGTGCCAGTAGTATCCCTGCCGGCCTGGGCAATGAGCAGTTCTTC.